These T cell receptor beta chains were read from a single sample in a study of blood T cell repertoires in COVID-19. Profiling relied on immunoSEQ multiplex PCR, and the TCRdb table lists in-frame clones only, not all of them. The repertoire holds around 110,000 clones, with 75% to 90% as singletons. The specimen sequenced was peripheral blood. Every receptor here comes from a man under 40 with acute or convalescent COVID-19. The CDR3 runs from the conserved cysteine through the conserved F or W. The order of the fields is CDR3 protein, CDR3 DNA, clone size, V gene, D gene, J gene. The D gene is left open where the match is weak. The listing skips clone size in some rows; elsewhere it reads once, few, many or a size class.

CDR3 protein: CASSPSGAVYGYTF
CDR3 DNA: TGTGCCAGCAGCCCGTCAGGGGCGGTCTATGGCTACACCTTC
clone size: many
V gene: TRBV3-1/TRBV3-2
D gene: -
J gene: TRBJ1-2

CDR3 protein: CASSFNLNTEAFF
CDR3 DNA: TGTGCCAGCAGCTTTAATTTAAACACTGAAGCTTTCTTT
clone size: few
V gene: TRBV7-2
D gene: -
J gene: TRBJ1-1

CDR3 protein: CASSSGTVDRQPQHF
CDR3 DNA: TGTGCCAGCTCGTCCGGGACAGTTGATAGGCAGCCCCAGCATTTT
clone size: once
V gene: TRBV18
D gene: TRBD1
J gene: TRBJ1-5

CDR3 protein: CASSRSRSGQGAPNTGELFF
CDR3 DNA: TGTGCCAGCAGTCGGTCTAGGAGTGGGCAGGGGGCGCCGAACACCGGGGAGCTGTTTTTT
clone size: -
V gene: TRBV6-6
D gene: TRBD1
J gene: TRBJ2-2

CDR3 protein: CASSQGTGETEAFF
CDR3 DNA: TGCGCCAGCAGCCAAGGGACAGGGGAAACTGAAGCTTTCTTT
clone size: -
V gene: TRBV4-3
D gene: TRBD1
J gene: TRBJ1-1

CDR3 protein: CASSQHTANTGELFF
CDR3 DNA: TGCGCCAGCAGCCAACACACAGCGAACACCGGGGAGCTGTTTTTT
clone size: -
V gene: TRBV4-1
D gene: -
J gene: TRBJ2-2

CDR3 protein: CASSVAGGLYNEQFF
CDR3 DNA: TGTGCCAGCAGCGTAGCAGGGGGCCTCTACAATGAGCAGTTCTTC
clone size: -
V gene: TRBV9
D gene: TRBD1
J gene: TRBJ2-1

CDR3 protein: CASSPVGGPYNEQFF
CDR3 DNA: TGTGCCAGCAGCCCCGTGGGGGGACCCTACAATGAGCAGTTCTTC
clone size: few
V gene: TRBV6-2/TRBV6-3
D gene: -
J gene: TRBJ2-1

CDR3 protein: CASSPIQGDNEKLFF
CDR3 DNA: TGTGCCAGCAGCCCTATCCAGGGGGATAATGAAAAACTGTTTTTT
clone size: -
V gene: TRBV9
D gene: TRBD1
J gene: TRBJ1-4

CDR3 protein: CASSRTSGGNNEQFF
CDR3 DNA: TGTGCCAGCAGCCGGACTAGCGGGGGGAACAATGAGCAGTTCTTC
clone size: -
V gene: TRBV7-9
D gene: TRBD2
J gene: TRBJ2-1

CDR3 protein: CASSQDGGQRNYGYTF
CDR3 DNA: TGCGCCAGCAGCCAAGATGGGGGACAGCGTAACTATGGCTACACCTTC
clone size: -
V gene: TRBV4-1
D gene: TRBD1
J gene: TRBJ1-2

CDR3 protein: CSVEQGASYEQYF
CDR3 DNA: TGCAGCGTTGAACAGGGGGCCTCCTACGAGCAGTACTTC
clone size: -
V gene: TRBV29-1
D gene: TRBD1
J gene: TRBJ2-7

CDR3 protein: CASSPRTGGPFNYGYTF
CDR3 DNA: TGTGCCAGCAGTCCGCGGACAGGGGGCCCGTTTAACTATGGCTACACCTTC
clone size: -
V gene: TRBV28
D gene: TRBD1
J gene: TRBJ1-2

CDR3 protein: CASTEGNGALYEQFF
CDR3 DNA: TGTGCCAGTACCGAGGGAAATGGCGCCTTGTATGAGCAGTTCTTC
clone size: few
V gene: TRBV19
D gene: -
J gene: TRBJ2-1

CDR3 protein: CASSIQGRGSPLHF
CDR3 DNA: TGTGCCAGCAGCATACAGGGGAGAGGTTCACCCCTCCACTTT
clone size: -
V gene: TRBV6-6
D gene: TRBD1
J gene: TRBJ1-6

CDR3 protein: CASSYSDRGLKGYTF
CDR3 DNA: TGTGCCAGCAGCTACAGTGACAGGGGGCTAAAGGGCTACACCTTC
clone size: -
V gene: TRBV7-9
D gene: TRBD1
J gene: TRBJ1-2

CDR3 protein: CASSLIAGAITDTQYF
CDR3 DNA: TGTGCCAGCAGCCTAATAGCGGGGGCCATCACAGATACGCAGTATTTT
clone size: -
V gene: TRBV13
D gene: TRBD2
J gene: TRBJ2-3

CDR3 protein: CASSQSTGPDTQYF
CDR3 DNA: TGCGCCAGCAGTCAATCGACAGGACCAGATACGCAGTATTTT
clone size: once
V gene: TRBV23-1
D gene: -
J gene: TRBJ2-3

CDR3 protein: CASSFGTENSPLHF
CDR3 DNA: TGTGCCAGCAGTTTCGGGACAGAGAATTCACCCCTCCACTTT
clone size: -
V gene: TRBV4-2
D gene: TRBD1
J gene: TRBJ1-6

CDR3 protein: CASSLSGATRQGAEKLFF
CDR3 DNA: TGTGCCAGCAGCCTCTCGGGGGCGACACGACAGGGAGCTGAAAAACTGTTTTTT
clone size: -
V gene: TRBV4-2
D gene: TRBD1
J gene: TRBJ1-4

CDR3 protein: CASSLDQGSTEAFF
CDR3 DNA: TGTGCCAGCAGCTTAGACCAGGGATCCACTGAAGCTTTCTTT
clone size: -
V gene: TRBV7-9
D gene: -
J gene: TRBJ1-1

CDR3 protein: CASSPPMGQGLLSGANVLTF
CDR3 DNA: TGTGCCAGCTCACCACCGATGGGACAGGGGCTTCTTTCTGGGGCCAACGTCCTGACTTTC
clone size: -
V gene: TRBV18
D gene: TRBD1
J gene: TRBJ2-6

CDR3 protein: CASIVSEYNEQFF
CDR3 DNA: TGTGCCAGCATTGTCTCGGAGTACAATGAGCAGTTCTTC
clone size: -
V gene: TRBV2
D gene: -
J gene: TRBJ2-1

CDR3 protein: CATSPRGRFYGYTF
CDR3 DNA: TGTGCCACCAGCCCCCGAGGGAGATTCTATGGCTACACCTTC
clone size: -
V gene: TRBV15
D gene: -
J gene: TRBJ1-2